These 9 T cell receptor beta chains share one sample of origin, sequenced in a study of blood T cells in healthy people across ages. A second PCR of about 7 to 11 cycles used a sample-barcoded 5' primer and a J-beta primer mix. One entry per CDR3 protein results from TCRdb running MiXCR on the 5' RACE reads. This sample carries approximately 1.5 million distinct CDR3 sequences, approximately 32% of them seen once, and the ten largest clones take around 11%. The material sequenced was blood. The receptors shown here come from a woman aged 25 to 45 in good health.

V usage is TRBV11-2 and J usage is TRBJ2-1; D not certain. This CDR3 contains 16 residues. Trimming cost V 0 bases and J 8 bases, with 17 bases left between them. Per the germline V gene, CDR1 is SGHAT and CDR2 is FQNNGV. CDR3 residues: CASSLDLARSVDEQFF. Written as DNA, the CDR3 is TGTGCCAGCAGCTTAGATCTGGCGAGATCTGTTGATGAGCAGTTCTTC.

This chain uses TRBV20-1 with TRBJ2-2; TRBD2 agrees at 10 bases. The CDR3 runs to 17 residues. Germline CDR1 and CDR2: DFQATT and SNEGSKA (reference sequence). V trimming: 3 bases; J trimming: 4 bases; junction bases outside the gene matches: 11. CDR3 amino acids: CSASVLAGAGSTGELFF. DNA of the CDR3: TGCAGTGCTAGTGTCCTAGCGGGAGCGGGGAGCACCGGGGAGCTGTTTTTT.

This chain uses TRBV20-1 with TRBJ2-5; tentative D call: TRBD1 (5 bases). The V end lost 3 bases, the J end lost 1 base, and 9 bases lay between the germline ends. Germline lookup yields CDR1 DFQATT and CDR2 SNEGSKA (reference sequence). The CDR3 runs 13 residues. The CDR3 protein is CSARGPAQETQYF. The CDR3 nucleotides are TGCAGTGCTAGGGGGCCAGCCCAAGAGACCCAGTACTTC.

This clonotype was recorded at least ten times. The chain combines TRBV12-3 or TRBV12-4 with TRBJ1-2; tentatively, D is TRBD1 (5 bases). Trimming removed 6 bases at V and 4 bases at J, with 15 bases between. This CDR3 spans 14 amino acids. The DNA of the CDR3 is TGTGCCAGCAGCCGCCGGGACGAAGCCTATGGCTACACCTTC. Translating gives CASSRRDEAYGYTF.

This clonotype was seen a few times. This chain uses TRBV2 with TRBJ2-7, with TRBD1 identical over 9 bases. Losses at the gene ends were 6 bases for V and 6 bases for J; bases not matched to a gene: 3. The CDR3 length is 12 residues. Germline V CDR1 and CDR2: SNHLY, FYNNEI. CDR3 sequence (DNA): TGTGCCAGCAGCGGACAGGGGCCCGAGCAGTACTTC. Translation gives CASSGQGPEQYF.

The chain couples TRBV20-1 to TRBJ1-2; the match to TRBD1 covers 8 bases. The CDR3 covers 11 residues. V trimming: 3 bases; J trimming: 13 bases; junction bases outside the gene matches: 7. The germline V gene encodes CDR1 DFQATT and CDR2 SNEGSKA (reference sequence). CDR3 region: CSASGGQVVTF. CDR3 in DNA: TGCAGTGCTAGTGGGGGACAGGTCGTCACCTTC.

Ten or more counts support this clonotype. This sequence joins TRBV12-3 or TRBV12-4 and TRBJ2-1; D assignment may be TRBD1 or TRBD2 (6 bases each). The CDR3 is 14 residues long. V lost 5 bases, J lost 7 bases, and 15 bases lay in between. The CDR3: CASSRRGGGNEQFF. CDR3 DNA: TGTGCCAGCAGTCGCAGGGGAGGTGGAAATGAGCAGTTCTTC.

Concerning this clonotype itself: A read error is possible here, since a much larger clone lies one base away. The CDR3 nucleotides read TGCGCCGGCAGCCCTGACAGGGGAGTACTGGTGGAGACCCAGTACTTC. Translating it yields CAGSPDRGVLVETQYF. V is TRBV5-1 and J is TRBJ2-5; the match to TRBD1 covers 8 bases. Germline CDR1 SGHRS, CDR2 YFSETQ. The length of the CDR3 is 16 residues. The full variable domain, completed using reference TRBV5-1 and TRBJ2-5, is KAGVTQTPRYLIKTRGQQVTLSCSPISGHRSVSWYQQTPGQGLQFLFEYFSETQRNKGNFPGRFSGRQFSNSRSEMNVSTLELGDSALYLCAGSPDRGVLVETQYFGPGTRLLVL.

The chain has TRBV19 and TRBJ2-1; weak D call: TRBD2 (6 bases). V shed 1 base and J shed 7 bases, with 11 bases lying between them. This CDR3 contains 14 residues. CDR1 LNHDA and CDR2 SQIVND come from the germline V gene (reference sequence). CDR3 loop: CASSIVGGSNEQFF. CDR3 nucleotides: TGTGCCAGTAGTATAGTAGGAGGGAGTAATGAGCAGTTCTTC.